This T cell receptor (beta chain) was profiled in a study of cytomegalovirus exposure and HLA in healthy donors. Study conclusions and caveats: Later on, an analysis tied under 20,000 TCR beta sequences to HLA alleles at 0.05 false discovery rate. Fewer N-insertions (relative to the 666-donor mean) were reportedly seen in an Asian-associated ancestry cluster in a later analysis.

The CDR3 sequence is 15 residues long. The germline CDR1 and CDR2 sequences are SGHRS and YFSETQ. The V end lost 1 base, the J end lost 1 base, and 11 bases lay between the germline ends. Turning to this clone: Its antigen is undetermined.

The PCR was carried out with 60 Vbeta primers and 13 Jbeta primers. The protocol was immunoSEQ multiplex PCR, while the TCRdb copy is restricted to in-frame clones and leaves out a portion. The table counts fewer than 100,000 clones; about 1.5% lies in the top ten. Sequencing used PBMCs. The TCR originated in a woman aged 60 to 75 in good health and CMV-seronegative. The chain employs TRBV5-1 and TRBJ2-5; possibly TRBD2 for D (6 bases). In DNA form, the CDR3 reads TGCGCCAGCAGCTTGATGGGGGGATTCCAAGAGACCCAGTACTTC. It specifies CASSLMGGFQETQYF.